This TCR beta chain comes out of a study of blood T cell repertoires in COVID-19. Study-level background: Samples of COVID-19 (acute and convalescent) were obtained from the United States, Italy and Spain. PBMCs, B-cell-depleted T cells, or T cells provided the cDNA or gDNA that made up the material.

Original processing methods: Quantification of nucleated cells was approximated via reference gene primer amplification. The protocol was immunoSEQ multiplex PCR, while the TCRdb copy is restricted to in-frame clones and leaves out a portion. V and J calls and clone size are given by that table; D and trimming were obtained from the DNA. Here the sample spans around 24,000 clones, 90% being singletons. Source material: peripheral blood. The receptor was derived from a man aged 65-85 years with acute or convalescent COVID-19.

CDR3 coding DNA: TGCGCCAGCAGCTTGGTGACAGGAGAGACTGAAGCTTTCTTT. Translated, it gives CASSLVTGETEAFF. The rearrangement links TRBV5-1 to TRBJ1-1, with D possibly TRBD1 on 6 matching bases. The ends were cut back, 0 bases at V and 5 bases at J, with 11 bases in the middle. Germline CDR1 is SGHRS and CDR2 is YFSETQ. This CDR3 has 14 amino acids.